The clone carrying this T cell receptor (beta chain) was counted between two and nine times. Its antigen remains unknown. Trimming removed 7 bases at V and 6 bases at J, with 16 bases between. The CDR3 sequence is 14 residues long. In germline, CDR1 is MDHEN, CDR2 SYDVKM. What was sequenced were expressed TCRB transcripts, since all of the isolated RNA had been reverse transcribed. Produced via immunoSEQ multiplex PCR; TCRdb's table is partial and in-frame only. The sample has around 500,000 clones; 9.5% to 12% are singletons. CD4+ naive, central memory, regulatory and stem cell-like memory cells were sorted via CD45RO/CCR7/CD25/CD127/CD95/CD27. These data belong to a study of beta chain features in type 1 diabetes. Findings and caveats of the study: Still unanswered here is whether HLA type influences TCRB rearrangement.

The chain couples TRBV28 to TRBJ2-1, with D possibly being TRBD1 (5 bases). This receptor was identified in a woman aged 18-29 years in good health. Sequencing used naive CD4+ T cells from blood. CDR3 protein: CASKGVPAVNEQFF. The DNA for the CDR3 is TGTGCCAGCAAAGGGGTACCGGCCGTCAATGAGCAGTTCTTC.